This entry describes one T cell receptor (beta chain). This sample stems from a study of control samples from healthy donors and cancer patients. Data came from immunoSEQ multiplex PCR; TCRdb stores just in-frame clones and leaves some out. This table has 110,000 to 150,000 clones, about 89% appearing once. Per the germline V gene, CDR1 is MNHNS and CDR2 is SASEGT. The ends were cut back, 2 bases at V and 7 bases at J, with 8 bases in the middle. The CDR3 has 13 residues. This sequence was found in a young man in good health. This rearrangement joins TRBV6-1 to TRBJ2-2; possible D gene TRBD2, 5 bases. Sample: blood. The CDR3 nucleotides read TGTGCCAGCAGTGAATTTGGGAGCGGGGAGCTGTTTTTT. Protein product: CASSEFGSGELFF.